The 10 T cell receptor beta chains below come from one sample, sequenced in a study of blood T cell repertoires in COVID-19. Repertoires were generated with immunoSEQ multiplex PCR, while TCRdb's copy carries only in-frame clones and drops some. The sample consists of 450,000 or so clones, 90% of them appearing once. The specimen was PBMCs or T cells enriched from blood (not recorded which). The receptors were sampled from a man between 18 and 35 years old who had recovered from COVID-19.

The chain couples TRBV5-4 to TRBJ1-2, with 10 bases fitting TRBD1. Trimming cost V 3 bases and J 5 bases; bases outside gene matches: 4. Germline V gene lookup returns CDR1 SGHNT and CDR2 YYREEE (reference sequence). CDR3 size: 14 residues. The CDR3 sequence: CASSSWTGGYGYTF. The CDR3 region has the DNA TGTGCCAGCAGCTCCTGGACAGGGGGGTATGGCTACACCTTC.

DNA for the CDR3: TGTGCCAGCAGTTTCGGGGGGACAAATCAGCCCCAGCATTTT. Its protein is CASSFGGTNQPQHF. The rearrangement joins TRBV28 to TRBJ1-5; possibly TRBD1 for D (6 bases). V dropped 3 bases and J dropped 4 bases, with 10 bases sitting between them. The V gene's germline CDR1 is MDHEN and CDR2 SYDVKM. This CDR3 contains 14 residues.

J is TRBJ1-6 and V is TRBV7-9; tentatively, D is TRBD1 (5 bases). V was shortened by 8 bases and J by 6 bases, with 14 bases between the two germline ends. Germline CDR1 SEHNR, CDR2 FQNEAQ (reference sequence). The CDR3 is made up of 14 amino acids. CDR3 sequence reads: CASSLDKSNSPLHF. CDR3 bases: TGTGCCAGCTCCTTGGACAAATCTAATTCACCCCTCCACTTT.

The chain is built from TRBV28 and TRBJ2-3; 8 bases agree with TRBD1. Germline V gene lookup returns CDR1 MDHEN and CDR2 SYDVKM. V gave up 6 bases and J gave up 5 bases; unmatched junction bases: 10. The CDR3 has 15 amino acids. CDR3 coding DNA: TGTGCCAGCAGCCCAGGGGGCGCGGGAAGAGATACGCAGTATTTT. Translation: CASSPGGAGRDTQYF.

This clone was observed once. The CDR3 DNA sequence: TGTGCCAGCAGACAGGGCGGCAACGAGCAGTACTTC. It encodes CASRQGGNEQYF. The rearrangement links TRBV27 to TRBJ2-7; D might be TRBD1 (6 bases). This CDR3 comprises 12 residues. The germline gives CDR1 MNHEY, CDR2 SMNVEV (reference sequence). V was trimmed by 6 bases and J by 5 bases, leaving 11 bases between them.

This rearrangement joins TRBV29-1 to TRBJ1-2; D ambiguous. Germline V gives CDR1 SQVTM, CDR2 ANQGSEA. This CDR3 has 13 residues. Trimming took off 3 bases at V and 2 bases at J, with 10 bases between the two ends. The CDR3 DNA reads TGCAGCGTTGATTCGAACTTGAACTATGGCTACACCTTC. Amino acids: CSVDSNLNYGYTF.

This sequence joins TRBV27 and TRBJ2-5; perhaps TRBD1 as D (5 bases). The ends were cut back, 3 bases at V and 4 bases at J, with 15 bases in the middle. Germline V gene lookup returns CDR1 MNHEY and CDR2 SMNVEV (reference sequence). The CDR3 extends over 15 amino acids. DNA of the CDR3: TGTGCCAGCAGTTTGCGAAGGGGATGTGGAGAGACCCAGTACTTC. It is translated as CASSLRRGCGETQYF.

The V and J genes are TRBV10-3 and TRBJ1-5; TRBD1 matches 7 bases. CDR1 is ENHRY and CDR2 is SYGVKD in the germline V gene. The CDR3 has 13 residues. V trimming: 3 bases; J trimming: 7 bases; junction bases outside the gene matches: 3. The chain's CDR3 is CAISDDRAQPQHF. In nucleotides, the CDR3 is TGTGCCATCAGTGACGACAGGGCCCAGCCCCAGCATTTT.

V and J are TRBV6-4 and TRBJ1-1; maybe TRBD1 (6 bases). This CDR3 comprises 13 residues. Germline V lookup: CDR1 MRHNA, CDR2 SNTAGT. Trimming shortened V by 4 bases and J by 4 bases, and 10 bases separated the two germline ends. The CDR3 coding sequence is TGTGCCAGCAGTGTTGAAGGGGGCACTGAAGCTTTCTTT. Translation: CASSVEGGTEAFF.

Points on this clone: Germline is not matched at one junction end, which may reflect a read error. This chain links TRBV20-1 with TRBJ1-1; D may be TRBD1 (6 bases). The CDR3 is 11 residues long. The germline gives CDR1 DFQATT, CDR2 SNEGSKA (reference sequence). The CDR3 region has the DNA TGCAGTGCTTTCACAGGGAGGGTGGATCGTTTT. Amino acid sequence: CSAFTGRVDRF.